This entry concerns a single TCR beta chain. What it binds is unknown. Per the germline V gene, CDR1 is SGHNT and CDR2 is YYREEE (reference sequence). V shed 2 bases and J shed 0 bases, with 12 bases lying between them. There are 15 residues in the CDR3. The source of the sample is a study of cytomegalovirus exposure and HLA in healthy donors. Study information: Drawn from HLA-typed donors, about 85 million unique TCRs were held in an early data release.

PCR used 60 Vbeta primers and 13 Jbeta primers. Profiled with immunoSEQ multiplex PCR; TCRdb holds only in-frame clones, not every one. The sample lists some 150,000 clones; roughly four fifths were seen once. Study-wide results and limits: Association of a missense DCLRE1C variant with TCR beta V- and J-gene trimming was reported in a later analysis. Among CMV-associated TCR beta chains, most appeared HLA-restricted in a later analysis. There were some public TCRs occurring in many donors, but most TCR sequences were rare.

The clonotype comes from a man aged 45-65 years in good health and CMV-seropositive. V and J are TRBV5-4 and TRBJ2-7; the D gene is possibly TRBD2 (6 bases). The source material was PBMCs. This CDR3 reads CASSFRQGGSYEQYF. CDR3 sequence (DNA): TGTGCCAGCAGCTTTCGGCAGGGAGGCTCCTACGAGCAGTACTTC.